The 27 T cell receptor beta chains below come from one sample, sequenced in a study of blood T cell repertoires in COVID-19. Only in-frame clones appear in the TCRdb table, and some are missing; sequencing was by immunoSEQ multiplex PCR. Among fewer than 500,000 clones listed, approximately 87% were seen once. The sequencing input was PBMCs or T cells enriched from blood (not recorded which). The receptor set was obtained from a man younger than 40 who had recovered from COVID-19.

The gene calls are TRBV2 and TRBJ1-2, with a tentative D call TRBD1 (6 bases). Germline CDR1 is SNHLY and CDR2 is FYNNEI. The V end was cut by 7 bases, the J end by 3 bases, with 9 bases between. The CDR3 sequence is 12 residues long. CDR3 in amino acids: CASIGGDYGYTF. The CDR3 DNA follows: TGTGCCAGCATAGGGGGGGACTATGGCTACACCTTC. Together with reference TRBV2 and TRBJ1-2, the CDR3 gives the full variable domain: EPEVTQTPSHQVTQMGQEVILRCVPISNHLYFYWYRQILGQKVEFLVSFYNNEISEKSEIFDDQFSVERPDGSNFTLKIRSTKLEDSAMYFCASIGGDYGYTFGSGTRLTVV.

The rearrangement links TRBV25-1 to TRBJ1-5; D remains ambiguous. CDR1 and CDR2 from the germline V gene are MGHDK and SYGVNS. This CDR3 has 12 residues. Trimming removed 7 bases at V and 6 bases at J, with 10 bases between. CDR3 in amino acids: CASKGAGQPQHF. DNA for the CDR3: TGTGCCAGCAAGGGAGCAGGTCAGCCCCAGCATTTT.

The CDR3 loop is CASSPLQGYYGYTF. For the CDR3, the DNA is TGTGCCAGCAGCCCTTTACAGGGATACTATGGCTACACCTTC. V gene TRBV14 combines with J gene TRBJ1-2; tentative D call: TRBD1 (6 bases). Trimming shortened V by 4 bases and J by 3 bases, and 12 bases separated the two germline ends. Germline V gene data show CDR1 as SGHDN and CDR2 as FVKESK. The CDR3 is 14 residues long. Drawing the rest from reference TRBV14 and TRBJ1-2, the complete variable domain is EAGVTQFPSHSVIEKGQTVTLRCDPISGHDNLYWYRRVMGKEIKFLLHFVKESKQDESGMPNNRFLAERTGGTYSTLKVQPAELEDSGVYFCASSPLQGYYGYTFGSGTRLTVV.

The J gene is TRBJ2-5, the V gene TRBV6-1; 7 nucleotides match TRBD2. The CDR3 is 16 residues long. Trimming removed 3 bases from V and 2 bases from J; junction bases left unmatched: 9. From germline, CDR1 is MNHNS and CDR2 SASEGT. In DNA form, the CDR3 reads TGTGCCAGCAGTGAGAGGAGGGGAGGGAAACAAGAGACCCAGTACTTC. Its protein is CASSERRGGKQETQYF.

The table lists this clone with a count of one. This sequence joins TRBV7-8 and TRBJ2-7; D may be TRBD1 (5 bases). This CDR3 region has 15 residues. The ends were cut back, 3 bases at V and 1 base at J, with 13 bases in the middle. CDR1 is SGHVS and CDR2 is FQNEAQ in the germline V gene. The CDR3 reads CASSLPQVRSYEQYF. In DNA, the CDR3 is TGTGCCAGCAGCTTGCCACAGGTCCGGTCCTACGAGCAGTACTTC. The whole variable domain, remainder taken from reference TRBV7-8 and TRBJ2-7, is GAGVSQSPRYKVAKRGQDVALRCDPISGHVSLFWYQQALGQGPEFLTYFQNEAQLDKSGLPSDRFFAERPEGSVSTLKIQRTQQEDSAVYLCASSLPQVRSYEQYFGPGTRLTVT.

The chain has TRBV4-3 and TRBJ1-4; D unclear. V lost 4 bases, J lost 5 bases, and 8 bases lay in between. The length of the CDR3 is 13 residues. Germline CDR1 is LGHNA and CDR2 is YSLEER. CDR3 sequence reads: CASSPTPNEKLFF. DNA of the CDR3: TGCGCCAGCAGCCCAACACCAAATGAAAAACTGTTTTTT.

CDR3 sequence: CASPGQGLHTQYF. The CDR3, as DNA: TGTGCCAGCCCTGGACAGGGACTTCATACGCAGTATTTT. This sequence joins TRBV2 and TRBJ2-3, with TRBD1 matching over 8 bases. The CDR3 contains 13 residues. Germline V gene lookup returns CDR1 SNHLY and CDR2 FYNNEI. Unmatched junction bases numbered 8, after V lost 8 bases and J lost 7 bases.

The chain has TRBV20-1 and TRBJ2-4; D perhaps matches TRBD1 (6 bases). Looked up from germline, CDR1 is DFQATT and CDR2 is SNEGSKA (reference sequence). Trimming took off 5 bases at V and 8 bases at J, with 7 bases between the two ends. This CDR3 has 10 residues. CDR3 region: CSAGQHIQYF. In nucleotides, the CDR3 is TGCAGTGCTGGACAGCACATTCAGTACTTC.

For the CDR3, the DNA is TGTGCCAGCAGCCGCAGTCCCTACGAGCAGTACTTC. This encodes CASSRSPYEQYF. The V and J genes are TRBV14 and TRBJ2-7; D remains ambiguous. Trimming removed 4 bases from V and 2 bases from J, with 6 bases in between. Germline CDR1 SGHDN, CDR2 FVKESK. This CDR3 comprises 12 residues.

The chain joins TRBV11-2 to TRBJ2-7; 8 bases are a match to TRBD2. Germline CDR1 and CDR2: SGHAT and FQNNGV. The junction had 6 bases not matched to a gene; V was cut back by 3 bases and J by 2 bases. This CDR3 is built from 15 residues. The CDR3 loop reads CASSFERGRAYEQYF. In nucleotides, the CDR3 is TGTGCCAGCAGCTTTGAGCGGGGGAGAGCCTACGAGCAGTACTTC.

This clone occurred once. The rearrangement uses TRBV5-1 and TRBJ2-7, with 7 bases matching TRBD2. CDR3 size: 15 residues. Germline V CDR1 and CDR2: SGHRS, YFSETQ. J lost 3 bases, V lost 2 bases, and 8 bases had no gene match. The CDR3 loop reads CASSFRGGSGYEQYF. The CDR3 nucleotides read TGCGCCAGCAGCTTCCGGGGAGGGAGTGGCTACGAGCAGTACTTC.

This clone was detected once. This chain uses TRBV10-3 with TRBJ1-4; 7 bases fit TRBD1. Germline CDR1 ENHRY, CDR2 SYGVKD. This CDR3 is built from 15 residues. V gave up 6 bases and J gave up 6 bases; unmatched junction bases: 10. The chain's CDR3 is CAISASGTAYEKLFF. The CDR3 DNA reads as TGTGCCATCAGCGCATCCGGGACAGCTTATGAAAAACTGTTTTTT.

The chain has TRBV5-6 and TRBJ2-7; TRBD2 agrees at 8 bases. Germline-derived CDR1 and CDR2 are SGHDT and YYEEEE. The trim removed 2 bases at V and 0 bases at J, leaving 7 bases unmatched. The CDR3 sequence is 16 residues long. In nucleotides, the CDR3 is TGTGCCAGCAGCTTAATCAGCGGGGGTACCTCCTACGAGCAGTACTTC. Amino acids: CASSLISGGTSYEQYF. The full variable domain, in which reference TRBV5-6 and TRBJ2-7 provide the parts outside the CDR3, is DAGVTQSPTHLIKTRGQQVTLRCSPKSGHDTVSWYQQALGQGPQFIFQYYEEEERQRGNFPDRFSGHQFPNYSSELNVNALLLGDSALYLCASSLISGGTSYEQYFGPGTRLTVT.

This clone came up a few times. This chain links TRBV10-1 with TRBJ2-2; 12 bases match TRBD2. V shed 8 bases and J 7 bases; nucleotides not matched to a gene: 8. This CDR3 has 15 residues. Germline V gene sequence: CDR1 WNHNN, CDR2 SYGVQD (reference sequence). As DNA, the CDR3 is TGCGCCAGCTCCAGGACTAGCGGGGCAGGCGGGGAGCTGTTTTTT. This sequence encodes CASSRTSGAGGELFF.

In its sample, this clone was seen once. The gene calls are TRBV4-1 and TRBJ1-5, with TRBD1 matching over 10 bases. Germline assignment: CDR1 MGHRA and CDR2 YSYEKL. CDR3 length equals 18 residues. Unmatched junction bases numbered 5, after V lost 0 bases and J lost 0 bases. CDR3 DNA sequence: TGCGCCAGCAGCCAAGATGGGACAGGGGTTTATAGCAATCAGCCCCAGCATTTT. Its protein product is CASSQDGTGVYSNQPQHF.

This rearrangement joins TRBV12-3 or TRBV12-4 to TRBJ1-2; TRBD1 aligns across 10 bases. The CDR3 has 13 residues. The trim removed 5 bases at V and 7 bases at J, leaving 4 bases unmatched. The CDR3 protein is CASSARTGGGYTF. CDR3 in DNA: TGTGCCAGCAGTGCCCGGACAGGGGGTGGCTACACCTTC.

The V gene is TRBV7-3, the J gene TRBJ2-3, with 7 bases fitting TRBD1. Trimming took 4 bases from V and 3 from J; bases not matched to a gene: 7. The CDR3 is made up of 15 amino acids. Germline CDR1 and CDR2: SGHTA and FQGTGA. CDR3 bases: TGTGCCAGCAGCTACAAACAGGGGCCTACAGATACGCAGTATTTT. Encoded protein: CASSYKQGPTDTQYF.

The chain has TRBV5-4 and TRBJ2-5, with 10 nucleotides matching TRBD2. CDR1 and CDR2 from the germline V gene are SGHNT and YYREEE (reference sequence). This CDR3 comprises 15 residues. V lost 2 bases, J lost 2 bases, and 3 bases stayed unmatched. The CDR3 nucleotides are TGTGCCAGCAGCTTAGCGGGGGGGGTTCAAGAGACCCAGTACTTC. Amino acid sequence: CASSLAGGVQETQYF.

The rearrangement joins TRBV10-3 to TRBJ1-2; D is undetermined. V was cut by 3 bases and J by 10 bases, with 18 bases left in between. CDR1 ENHRY and CDR2 SYGVKD come from the germline V gene. The CDR3 is 14 amino acids. CDR3 protein: CAISDPPKSVYYTF. CDR3 DNA sequence: TGTGCCATCAGTGACCCCCCGAAGTCGGTTTACTACACCTTC.

This clone is a singleton in its sample. The chain links TRBV7-8 to TRBJ1-5; TRBD1 might be the D (5 bases). Germline CDR1 SGHVS, CDR2 FQNEAQ. The CDR3 is made up of 13 amino acids. Between the trimmed V and J ends, which lost 6 bases and 2 bases, there was a span of 8 bases. The CDR3 DNA reads TGTGCCAGCAGTGACAGTCGCAATCAGCCCCAGCATTTT. Protein: CASSDSRNQPQHF.

This clone occurred once. This chain uses TRBV29-1 with TRBJ2-1, with a possible D match to TRBD1 (6 bases). The CDR3 runs to 13 residues. Germline CDR1 reads SQVTM; CDR2 reads ANQGSEA. Trimming stripped 4 bases from V and 0 bases from J, with 7 bases between. The CDR3 nucleotides read TGCAGCGTTGGGACAGACTCCTACAATGAGCAGTTCTTC. It encodes CSVGTDSYNEQFF.

The CDR3 nucleotides read TGTGCCAGCAGTGGCGGCCGTAACTATGGCTACACCTTC. Translation gives CASSGGRNYGYTF. The chain couples TRBV2 to TRBJ1-2; D is unresolved. The germline CDR1 and CDR2 sequences are SNHLY and FYNNEI. This CDR3 has 13 residues. Trimming took 4 bases from V and 1 from J, leaving 7 bases between them.

The CDR3 DNA reads TGTGCCAGCAGTTACTCGATGCCGGGGTCCGGGGAGCTGTTTTTT. This encodes CASSYSMPGSGELFF. The rearrangement joins TRBV6-2 or TRBV6-3 to TRBJ2-2; tentatively, D is TRBD2 (5 bases). The germline V and J ends were trimmed by 0 bases and 6 bases, with 11 bases remaining between them. This CDR3 is built from 15 residues. The V gene's germline CDR1 is MNHEY and CDR2 SVGEGT.

This clone has just one count. This sequence joins TRBV10-3 and TRBJ2-3, with a possible D match to TRBD1 (5 bases). The CDR3 is made up of 11 amino acids. V was cut by 11 bases and J by 4 bases, with 10 bases left in between. CDR1 is ENHRY, CDR2 SYGVKD, per germline. As DNA, the CDR3 is TGTGCCGTAGGGGTGGCAGATACGCAGTATTTT. Residues: CAVGVADTQYF.

The V call is TRBV7-6, the J call TRBJ2-7; D not resolved. Per germline, CDR1 SGHVS and CDR2 FNYEAQ. V lost 5 bases to trimming and J lost 0 bases, with 11 bases between them. There are 14 residues in the CDR3. For the CDR3, the DNA is TGTGCCAGCAGCCCCCAAATCAACTCCTACGAGCAGTACTTC. It translates to CASSPQINSYEQYF.

This clone has only one observation. The rearrangement joins TRBV4-3 to TRBJ1-6; perhaps TRBD1 as D (5 bases). This CDR3 has 14 residues. The germline CDR1 and CDR2 sequences are LGHNA and YSLEER. V gave up 1 base and J gave up 5 bases, with 6 bases separating them. This CDR3 reads CASSQGRDNSPLHF. The CDR3 DNA is TGCGCCAGCAGCCAAGGCAGGGATAATTCACCCCTCCACTTT.

V usage is TRBV19 and J usage is TRBJ1-2, with D possibly matching TRBD1 (5 bases). Trimming cost V 5 bases and J 8 bases, with 12 bases left between them. CDR1 and CDR2 (germline): LNHDA, SQIVND (reference sequence). This CDR3 comprises 12 residues. In DNA, the CDR3 is TGTGCCAGTAGTGCCGCCAGGGTGGGCTACACCTTC. Translation: CASSAARVGYTF.